This passage covers 25 T cell receptor beta chains from one sample sequenced in a study of blood T cell repertoires in COVID-19. Assay: immunoSEQ multiplex PCR; the TCRdb copy retains only in-frame clones and omits some. The data show about 300,000 clones, about 85% seen once. The sequenced sample consisted of PBMCs or T cells enriched from blood (not recorded which). The source of these receptors is a woman aged 25 to 39 who had recovered from COVID-19.

V is TRBV3-1 (or the pseudogene TRBV3-2) and J is TRBJ1-6; 12 nucleotides agree with TRBD1. V was clipped by 3 bases and J by 7 bases; unmatched bases: 4. Germline CDR1 and CDR2: LGHDT and YNNKEL (reference sequence). The CDR3 has 16 residues. CDR3 bases: TGTGCCAGCAGCCAGGGACAGGGGGCCAAGAATTCACCCCTCCACTTT. This codes for CASSQGQGAKNSPLHF.

The chain employs TRBV13 and TRBJ1-1; a possible D gene is TRBD1 (5 bases). The CDR3 covers 14 residues. Germline V CDR1 and CDR2: PRHDT, FYEKMQ (reference sequence). Trimming shortened V by 3 bases and J by 1 base, and 9 bases separated the two germline ends. CDR3 sequence (DNA): TGTGCCAGCAGCTTCAGGGCTGGGAACACTGAAGCTTTCTTT. Its translation is CASSFRAGNTEAFF.

This sequence joins TRBV3-1 (or the pseudogene TRBV3-2) and TRBJ2-1; 12 bases line up with TRBD2. J gave up 8 bases and V 5 bases, and 4 bases lay outside the gene matches. The CDR3 spans 14 residues. CDR1 LGHDT and CDR2 YNNKEL come from the germline V gene (reference sequence). The CDR3 protein is CASSYRTSGDEQFF. The CDR3 region has the DNA TGTGCCAGCAGCTACAGGACTAGCGGGGATGAGCAGTTCTTC.

This clone was recorded only once. The rearrangement uses TRBV12-5 and TRBJ1-3; tentatively, D is TRBD1 (5 bases). With 1 base removed from V and 3 bases from J, the gap between germline ends came to 10 bases. The CDR3 sequence is 15 residues long. Germline CDR1 LGHNT, CDR2 FRNRAP. The CDR3 loop reads CASGLERTLGNTIYF. DNA of the CDR3: TGTGCTAGTGGTTTGGAGAGGACACTTGGAAACACCATATATTTT.

The chain links TRBV27 to TRBJ2-7; 7 positions agree with TRBD1. V was clipped by 5 bases and J by 3 bases; unmatched bases: 7. Germline CDR1 reads MNHEY; CDR2 reads SMNVEV (reference sequence). The CDR3 contains 14 residues. Here the CDR3 DNA reads TGTGCCAGCAGTCCATACAGGGGTGGCTACGAGCAGTACTTC. This codes for CASSPYRGGYEQYF.

This clone showed up just once. This rearrangement joins TRBV2 to TRBJ1-6; D unclear. The CDR3 runs 13 residues. Germline values: CDR1 SNHLY, CDR2 FYNNEI. Trimming left V 4 bases short and J 10 bases short, with 11 bases between. CDR3 in DNA: TGTGCCAGCAGTGTGTCAGATCCATCACCCCTCCACTTT. It is translated as CASSVSDPSPLHF.

The chain links TRBV2 to TRBJ2-7, with D tentatively TRBD1 (6 bases). The V end lost 5 bases, the J end lost 2 bases, and 13 bases lay between the germline ends. The germline V gene has CDR1 SNHLY and CDR2 FYNNEI. This CDR3 is built from 14 residues. CDR3 loop: CASSTGPPAYEQYF. CDR3 DNA sequence: TGTGCCAGCAGTACAGGGCCCCCGGCCTACGAGCAGTACTTC.

The V and J genes are TRBV19 and TRBJ1-2, with 10 bases identical to TRBD1. Germline CDR1 is LNHDA and CDR2 is SQIVND (reference sequence). The J segment lost 7 bases and the V segment lost 7 bases, leaving 6 bases of the junction unmatched. The CDR3 is 13 amino acids. CDR3 region: CASTRGQGLGYTF. CDR3 nucleotide sequence: TGTGCCAGTACTAGGGGACAGGGGCTTGGCTACACCTTC.

CDR3 coding DNA: TGTGCCAGCAGCTTGGAAGTGGAGGGAACCCTCCCCCAGCATTTT. Its protein product is CASSLEVEGTLPQHF. The rearrangement uses TRBV5-8 and TRBJ1-5; D gene uncertain. The germline V gene encodes CDR1 SGHTS and CDR2 YDEGEE. There are 15 residues in the CDR3. Trimming pared 0 bases from V and 10 bases from J, leaving 17 bases between.

A note on this clone: Other DNA sequences of this sample code for an identical CDR3. This chain joins TRBV10-3 and TRBJ1-1, with D perhaps matching TRBD1 (6 bases). V gave up 4 bases and J gave up 2 bases, with 8 bases separating them. This CDR3 contains 13 residues. Germline V gene data show CDR1 as ENHRY and CDR2 as SYGVKD. CDR3 loop: CAISGTANTEAFF. CDR3 DNA: TGTGCCATCAGTGGGACAGCAAACACTGAAGCTTTCTTT.

The CDR3 loop reads CASSINDSPYGYTF. The DNA of the CDR3 is TGTGCCAGTAGTATAAATGACAGTCCATATGGCTACACCTTC. The rearrangement links TRBV19 to TRBJ1-2; a possible D gene is TRBD1 (5 bases). Trimming cost V 2 bases and J 5 bases, with 12 bases left between them. CDR3 size: 14 residues. Germline CDR1 and CDR2: LNHDA and SQIVND (reference sequence).

This chain links TRBV9 with TRBJ2-1; no clear D. The germline V gene encodes CDR1 SGDLS and CDR2 YYNGEE. The germline V and J ends were trimmed by 7 bases and 6 bases, with 5 bases remaining between them. The CDR3 consists of 10 residues. For the CDR3, the DNA is TGTGCCAGCTCGGGCAATGAGCAGTTCTTC. Translated, it gives CASSGNEQFF. Looking up the rest from reference TRBV9 and TRBJ2-1 gives the full variable domain: DSGVTQTPKHLITATGQRVTLRCSPRSGDLSVYWYQQSLDQGLQFLIQYYNGEERAKGNILERFSAQQFPDLHSELNLSSLELGDSALYFCASSGNEQFFGPGTRLTVL.

Details on this clone: Other DNA sequences in this specimen translate into the identical CDR3. This chain joins TRBV5-1 and TRBJ1-1; 9 bases are a match to TRBD1. Germline lookup yields CDR1 SGHRS and CDR2 YFSETQ. This CDR3 has 14 amino acids. V lost 0 bases, J lost 4 bases, and 1 base stayed unmatched. The CDR3 loop is CASSLATGGTEAFF. The CDR3 nucleotides are TGCGCCAGCAGCTTGGCGACAGGGGGCACTGAAGCTTTCTTT.

V is TRBV7-9 and J is TRBJ1-2, with 7 bases matching TRBD1. Germline CDR1 SEHNR, CDR2 FQNEAQ (reference sequence). The ends lost 5 bases at V and 4 bases at J; junction bases unmatched: 7. The CDR3 consists of 14 residues. The CDR3 DNA reads TGTGCCAGCAGCCAAGGGACAGACAGCTATGGCTACACCTTC. This sequence encodes CASSQGTDSYGYTF.

J is TRBJ1-2 and V is TRBV12-3 or TRBV12-4, with D possibly TRBD1 on 6 matching bases. The CDR3 spans 13 residues. Trimming cost V 5 bases and J 5 bases, with 12 bases left between them. In DNA, the CDR3 is TGTGCCAGCAGTACGACAGGCCCATATGGCTACACCTTC. Protein: CASSTTGPYGYTF.

The CDR3 DNA sequence: TGTGCCAGTAATCAGGGGACCCACTACGAGCAGTACTTC. This sequence encodes CASNQGTHYEQYF. The chain combines TRBV19 with TRBJ2-7; a weak D match, TRBD1 (6 bases). This CDR3 contains 13 residues. CDR1 and CDR2 (germline): LNHDA, SQIVND (reference sequence). The V end lost 7 bases, the J end lost 3 bases, and 13 bases lay between the germline ends.

The J gene is TRBJ1-5, the V gene TRBV19; TRBD1 matches 11 bases. This CDR3 is 15 amino acids long. CDR1 and CDR2 (germline): LNHDA, SQIVND (reference sequence). J gave up 5 bases and V 4 bases, and 4 bases lay outside the gene matches. DNA for the CDR3: TGTGCCAGTAGTACGGGACAGGGGGTAGATCAGCCCCAGCATTTT. Amino acids: CASSTGQGVDQPQHF.

V usage is TRBV4-3 and J usage is TRBJ1-6; D gene ambiguous. Germline-derived CDR1 and CDR2 are LGHNA and YSLEER. The CDR3 runs to 13 residues. Trimming pared 1 base from V and 9 bases from J, leaving 7 bases between. The CDR3 region is CASSQVRASPLHF. The DNA of the CDR3 is TGCGCCAGCAGCCAAGTTAGAGCTTCACCCCTCCACTTT.

The V and J genes are TRBV5-1 and TRBJ1-6; D is uncertain. This CDR3 region has 17 residues. Germline values: CDR1 SGHRS, CDR2 YFSETQ. Deletions cut 3 bases from V and 5 bases from J, with 18 bases between. The CDR3 is CASSSPTREGHNSPLHF. The CDR3 region has the DNA TGCGCCAGCAGCTCCCCAACGCGGGAAGGGCATAATTCACCCCTCCACTTT. Using reference TRBV5-1 and TRBJ1-6 for the parts outside the CDR3, the full variable domain is KAGVTQTPRYLIKTRGQQVTLSCSPISGHRSVSWYQQTPGQGLQFLFEYFSETQRNKGNFPGRFSGRQFSNSRSEMNVSTLELGDSALYLCASSSPTREGHNSPLHFGNGTRLTVT.

The chain is built from TRBV9 and TRBJ1-2; the D is unclear. Germline V lookup: CDR1 SGDLS, CDR2 YYNGEE. The V end was cut by 3 bases, the J end by 5 bases, with 11 bases between. The CDR3 runs to 13 residues. The CDR3 reads CASSAAGQYGYTF. Written as DNA, the CDR3 is TGTGCCAGCAGCGCGGCTGGGCAGTATGGCTACACCTTC.

The chain links TRBV3-1 (or the pseudogene TRBV3-2) to TRBJ2-2; D is possibly TRBD1 (5 bases). CDR1 is LGHDT, CDR2 YNNKEL, per germline (reference sequence). The CDR3 runs to 18 residues. Trimming took off 3 bases at V and 2 bases at J, with 19 bases between the two ends. In DNA form, the CDR3 reads TGTGCCAGCAGCCAGAAACAGGTTCCTAGAAGAAACACCGGGGAGCTGTTTTTT. It codes for CASSQKQVPRRNTGELFF.

The chain couples TRBV6-5 to TRBJ2-1; 7 bases fit TRBD1. Germline assignment: CDR1 MNHEY and CDR2 SVGAGI. This CDR3 contains 14 residues. The junction had 12 bases not matched to a gene; V was cut back by 8 bases and J by 8 bases. CDR3 sequence reads: CASWGYRGRHEQFF. The CDR3, as DNA: TGTGCCAGCTGGGGGTATAGGGGGCGGCATGAGCAGTTCTTC.

The chain links TRBV4-2 to TRBJ2-1; no reliable D call. V was trimmed by 1 base and J by 7 bases, leaving 17 bases between them. The CDR3 is 16 residues long. The germline V gene encodes CDR1 LGHNA and CDR2 YNFKEQ. CDR3 sequence (DNA): TGTGCCAGCAGCCAAGCCGCGAGTGCCGAGTGGAATGAGCAGTTCTTC. Amino acid sequence: CASSQAASAEWNEQFF.

The V and J genes are TRBV23-1 and TRBJ2-5; 10 bases map to TRBD1. TRBV23-1 is an ORF, and what it does is uncertain. The V segment lost 4 bases and the J segment 5 bases; nucleotides outside the gene matches: 7. CDR3 size: 15 residues. CDR3: CASSLGTGVGETQYF. The CDR3, as DNA: TGCGCCAGCAGTCTAGGGACAGGGGTGGGGGAGACCCAGTACTTC.

The V call is TRBV3-1 (or the pseudogene TRBV3-2), the J call TRBJ1-1, with D perhaps TRBD1 (5 bases). The germline CDR1 and CDR2 sequences are LGHDT and YNNKEL (reference sequence). V was pared by 4 bases and J by 0 bases, with 15 bases between. This CDR3 is 16 amino acids long. The chain's CDR3 is CASSLKWGGMNTEAFF. The CDR3 nucleotides read TGTGCCAGCAGCCTCAAGTGGGGGGGGATGAACACTGAAGCTTTCTTT.